The 21 T cell receptor beta chains in this list originate from one sample, sequenced in a study of vaccination effects on CD4 cells after COVID-19. After expansion with viral peptide pools in the ViraFEST assay, antigen-specific CD4+ T cells were sequenced. Subsequent to roughly 10 days of culture, CD4+ T cells were isolated. No antigen is known for these receptors. Using immunoSEQ multiplex PCR, the repertoire was profiled, and TCRdb retains in-frame clones only, with some absent. The table includes about 60,000 clones, roughly 79% detected once. The sample here was CD4+ T cells from PBMCs cultured with HCoV-229E spike peptides, taken before COVID-19 vaccination. The receptors were sampled from a human donor who received a COVID-19 vaccine.

The chain employs TRBV2 and TRBJ1-1; possible D gene TRBD1, 6 bases. In germline, CDR1 is SNHLY, CDR2 FYNNEI. Trimming took 7 bases from V and 3 from J, leaving 12 bases between them. The CDR3 contains 13 residues. CDR3 region: CASTLTGYTEAFF. CDR3 DNA: TGTGCCAGCACCTTGACAGGTTACACTGAAGCTTTCTTT.

This clone is a singleton in its sample. The rearrangement uses TRBV12-3 or TRBV12-4 and TRBJ1-3; D call uncertain. The CDR3 is 12 amino acids. Trimming stripped 6 bases from V and 3 bases from J, with 6 bases between. The CDR3 region has the DNA TGTGCCAGCAGCCCGGGTGGAAACACCATATATTTT. Its translation is CASSPGGNTIYF.

V and J are TRBV19 and TRBJ1-5, with a possible D match to TRBD1 (5 bases). Germline loops: CDR1 LNHDA, CDR2 SQIVND (reference sequence). The V end lost 6 bases, the J end lost 5 bases, and 11 bases lay between the germline ends. The CDR3 has 13 residues. CDR3 in amino acids: CASRRGTYQPQHF. DNA for the CDR3: TGTGCCAGTAGGCGCGGGACCTATCAGCCCCAGCATTTT.

The chain has TRBV28 and TRBJ1-1; TRBD1 matches at 8 bases. CDR1 and CDR2 (germline): MDHEN, SYDVKM. The J segment lost 4 bases and the V segment lost 3 bases, leaving 10 bases of the junction unmatched. This CDR3 is built from 16 residues. In DNA, the CDR3 is TGTGCCAGCAGTTTCCTTAGGACAGGGAGTACCACTGAAGCTTTCTTT. This gives the protein CASSFLRTGSTTEAFF.

V gene TRBV27 combines with J gene TRBJ2-3; D gene ambiguous. The CDR3 is made up of 14 amino acids. Trimming took off 8 bases at V and 2 bases at J, with 14 bases between the two ends. The germline gives CDR1 MNHEY, CDR2 SMNVEV (reference sequence). CDR3 protein: CASRTGPNTDTQYF. CDR3 in DNA: TGTGCCAGCCGGACCGGCCCGAACACAGATACGCAGTATTTT.

The gene calls are TRBV21-1 and TRBJ1-2; the D call TRBD1 from the table was never checked on the DNA. TRBV21-1 is a pseudogene. The CDR3 is 13 amino acids. CDR3 nucleotides: TGTGCCAGCAGCAAAGCATGGGGGCCTGGCTACACCTTC. This translates into CASSKAWGPGYTF.

This rearrangement joins TRBV18 to TRBJ1-2; TRBD1 agrees at 11 bases. After removal of 6 bases from V and 8 bases from J, the junction contained 8 bases not matched to a gene. Germline CDR1 reads KGHSH; CDR2 reads LQKENI. The length of the CDR3 is 14 residues. The CDR3 DNA reads TGTGCCAGCTCTGCCCGGACAGGGGGCGAAGGCTACACCTTC. The encoded protein is CASSARTGGEGYTF.

This clone has more than one count but fewer than ten. The chain couples TRBV5-8 to TRBJ1-2; TRBD1 agrees at 8 bases. The ends lost 4 bases at V and 7 bases at J; junction bases unmatched: 9. The CDR3 is 14 amino acids. Germline CDR1 and CDR2: SGHTS and YDEGEE. The CDR3 DNA is TGTGCCAGCAGCCCGATCCAGGGGGCTGGTGGCTACACCTTC. Encoded protein: CASSPIQGAGGYTF.

This clone was counted a single time. The genes are TRBV20-1 and TRBJ2-3, with a possible D match to TRBD2 (5 bases). This CDR3 comprises 10 residues. Trimming stripped 5 bases from V and 9 bases from J, with 9 bases between. The germline CDR1 and CDR2 sequences are DFQATT and SNEGSKA (reference sequence). The CDR3 sequence is CSAPAGTQYF. The CDR3 nucleotides are TGCAGTGCTCCGGCGGGCACGCAGTATTTT.

The chain is built from TRBV4-1 and TRBJ2-5; TRBD2 aligns across 10 bases. Germline trimming cut 1 base from V and 1 base from J; bases unmatched to any gene: 3. CDR1 and CDR2 (germline): MGHRA, YSYEKL. The CDR3 is 16 amino acids. The DNA of the CDR3 is TGCGCCAGCAGCCAAGCACTAGCGGGGACCCAAGAGACCCAGTACTTC. Translation: CASSQALAGTQETQYF.

The rearrangement uses TRBV7-2 and TRBJ1-1; D is unresolved. This CDR3 contains 14 residues. Germline values: CDR1 SGHTA, CDR2 FQGNSA. Trimming removed 4 bases at V and 7 bases at J, with 16 bases between. CDR3 bases: TGTGCCAGCAGCTATGAGATCGTTAGTTTTGAAGCTTTCTTT. Translation gives CASSYEIVSFEAFF.

The V gene is TRBV3-1 (or the pseudogene TRBV3-2), the J gene TRBJ2-2; D not resolved. CDR1 is LGHDT and CDR2 is YNNKEL in the germline V gene (reference sequence). The V gene lost 1 base and the J gene lost 7 bases, with 4 bases spanning the gap. CDR3 length equals 12 residues. CDR3 sequence (DNA): TGTGCCAGCAGCCAAGGGCGCGGGGAGCTGTTTTTT. Translation: CASSQGRGELFF.

This sequence joins TRBV6-5 and TRBJ2-1; weak D call: TRBD1 (6 bases). In germline, CDR1 is MNHEY, CDR2 SVGAGI. This CDR3 has 14 residues. V dropped 0 bases and J dropped 10 bases, with 13 bases sitting between them. The CDR3: CASSYSLEDREQFF. As DNA, the CDR3 is TGTGCCAGCAGTTACTCGCTGGAAGACAGGGAGCAGTTCTTC.

V and J are TRBV5-1 and TRBJ1-1; tentative D call: TRBD1 (6 bases). The CDR3 covers 16 residues. V lost 3 bases and J 3 bases, leaving 18 bases between the germline ends. Germline V gives CDR1 SGHRS, CDR2 YFSETQ. In DNA form, the CDR3 reads TGCGCCAGCAGCTCGCTGCAGGGGACGAGGCACACTGAAGCTTTCTTT. Encoded protein: CASSSLQGTRHTEAFF.

This rearrangement joins TRBV3-1 (or the pseudogene TRBV3-2) to TRBJ2-7, with a tentative D call TRBD2 (5 bases). Germline CDR1 is LGHDT and CDR2 is YNNKEL (reference sequence). The CDR3 is 16 residues long. Trimming shortened V by 0 bases and J by 3 bases, and 15 bases separated the two germline ends. The CDR3 here is CASSQEWRVWVYEQYV. For the CDR3, the DNA is TGTGCCAGCAGCCAAGAGTGGCGGGTTTGGGTCTACGAGCAGTACGTC.

The V gene is TRBV3-1 (or the pseudogene TRBV3-2), the J gene TRBJ1-4; perhaps TRBD1 as D (5 bases). Trimming shortened V by 4 bases and J by 8 bases, and 14 bases separated the two germline ends. CDR3 length: 14 amino acids. Germline CDR1 is LGHDT and CDR2 is YNNKEL (reference sequence). DNA for the CDR3: TGTGCCAGCAGCCCGAGGCGACAGACAGAAAAACTGTTTTTT. Its translation is CASSPRRQTEKLFF.

This sequence joins TRBV5-6 and TRBJ2-7; D is ambiguous. V was trimmed by 3 bases and J by 5 bases, leaving 6 bases between them. This CDR3 contains 11 residues. The germline CDR1 and CDR2 sequences are SGHDT and YYEEEE. The CDR3 sequence: CASSSRNEQYV. The DNA for the CDR3 is TGTGCCAGCAGCTCACGTAACGAGCAGTACGTC.

As DNA, the CDR3 is TGTGCCAGCGACCCTAAATTTGGGAGGAATCAGCCCCAGCATTTT. Translation: CASDPKFGRNQPQHF. This rearrangement joins TRBV7-8 to TRBJ1-5; D uncertain. The germline V gene encodes CDR1 SGHVS and CDR2 FQNEAQ. V lost 8 bases, J lost 4 bases, and 18 bases lay in between. This CDR3 spans 15 amino acids.

This chain links TRBV7-2 with TRBJ2-3, with D perhaps being TRBD1 or TRBD2 (5 bases each). CDR1 is SGHTA and CDR2 is FQGNSA in the germline V gene. The germline V and J ends were trimmed by 1 base and 4 bases, with 9 bases remaining between them. CDR3 length equals 14 residues. The CDR3 sequence is CASSLGGFSDTQYF. DNA of the CDR3: TGTGCCAGCAGCTTAGGGGGGTTTTCAGATACGCAGTATTTT.

The chain carries TRBV14 and TRBJ2-2; D is possibly TRBD1 or TRBD2 (6 bases each). Germline CDR1 is SGHDN and CDR2 is FVKESK. The CDR3 has 16 residues. V was shortened by 1 base and J by 7 bases, with 16 bases between the two germline ends. The CDR3 region is CASSQVDPGAGGELFF. In DNA form, the CDR3 reads TGTGCCAGCAGCCAAGTCGACCCGGGGGCTGGCGGGGAGCTGTTTTTT. Using reference TRBV14 and TRBJ2-2 for the parts outside the CDR3, the full variable domain is EAGVTQFPSHSVIEKGQTVTLRCDPISGHDNLYWYRRVMGKEIKFLLHFVKESKQDESGMPNNRFLAERTGGTYSTLKVQPAELEDSGVYFCASSQVDPGAGGELFFGEGSRLTVL.

J is TRBJ2-3 and V is TRBV2, with D perhaps matching TRBD1 (7 bases). CDR3 size: 16 residues. Germline-derived CDR1 and CDR2 are SNHLY and FYNNEI. Trimming left V 7 bases short and J 3 bases short, with 20 bases between. In DNA form, the CDR3 reads TGTGCCAGCACCCGAACCCAGGGGGGAGGAACAGATACGCAGTATTTT. It specifies CASTRTQGGGTDTQYF.